The present entry profiles one T cell receptor (beta chain) with its context. Measured with immunoSEQ multiplex PCR; TCRdb has only the in-frame clones, and not every one. The sample gives approximately 220,000 clones, approximately 90% of which show up once; under 3% is in the top ten. This sample is drawn from a study of blood T cell repertoires in COVID-19. Across the study: COVID-19 samples collected from the United States, Italy and Spain covered acute and convalescent phases. PBMCs, B-cell-depleted T cells, or T cells provided the cDNA or gDNA that made up the material.

Individuals drawn from 20 to 30 US areas were roughly 18 to 95 years old. Before being deemed recovered, Cohort 3 donors had two negative PCRs, clearance, or symptom resolution. The sample comprised PBMCs or T cells enriched from blood (not recorded which). The TCR sequence derives from a woman in her twenties or thirties who had recovered from COVID-19.

The CDR3 protein is CASSKSLGQATYQPQHF. For the CDR3, the DNA is TGTGCCAGCAGCAAAAGTTTGGGGCAGGCGACCTATCAGCCCCAGCATTTT. The gene calls are TRBV5-6 and TRBJ1-5; possible D gene TRBD1, 5 bases. V was clipped by 4 bases and J by 5 bases, with 22 bases between them. The germline gives CDR1 SGHDT, CDR2 YYEEEE. The CDR3 consists of 17 residues.